These 8 T cell receptor beta chains share one sample of origin, sequenced in a study of regulatory T cells in long-lasting Graves disease. Time point of the sample: newly diagnosed GD, antithyroid drugs for less than 3 months. The TCR library was made from RNA that had been extracted from PBMCs in TRIzol. With iRepertoire HTBI primers and Arm-PCR of CDR3 regions, TCR beta libraries were built. Using its own MiXCR run on the multiplex PCR reads, TCRdb lists one record per CDR3 protein. The table has 350,000 to 450,000 distinct CDR3 sequences, over 14% seen once. The same specimen was also included in a second study, on T cells in Graves' hyperthyroidism and ophthalmopathy.

The sample consisted of peripheral blood mononuclear cells (PBMCs), taken at new diagnosis, from a patient treated with antithyroid drugs. The receptors were sampled from a woman between 40 and 50 years old with Graves disease.

This clonotype was picked up a small number of times. V is TRBV27 and J is TRBJ2-7; TRBD1 agrees at 8 bases. This CDR3 is built from 13 residues. Germline CDR1 is MNHEY and CDR2 is SMNVEV (reference sequence). V lost 6 bases, J lost 1 base, and 2 bases stayed unmatched. CDR3 coding DNA: TGTGCCAGCAGGCGGGACAGGTCCTACGAGCAGTACTTC. The encoded protein is CASRRDRSYEQYF.

This clonotype was recorded many times. The chain carries TRBV27 and TRBJ2-1; D is ambiguous. The ends were cut back, 8 bases at V and 9 bases at J, with 14 bases in the middle. Germline loops: CDR1 MNHEY, CDR2 SMNVEV (reference sequence). The CDR3 extends over 12 amino acids. CDR3 protein: CASAPGLGEQFF. The CDR3 coding sequence is TGTGCCAGCGCTCCCGGCCTCGGTGAGCAGTTCTTC.

In the case of this clonotype: A much larger clone sits a single nucleotide away, making a read error possible. V and J are TRBV9 and TRBJ1-2; TRBD1 matches 10 bases. There are 14 residues in the CDR3. Germline lookup yields CDR1 SGDLS and CDR2 YYNGEE. CDR3 sequence: CASSDGTGDYGNTF. Here the CDR3 DNA reads TGTGCCAGCAGCGACGGGACAGGGGATTATGGCAACACCTTC.

This clonotype has a count of ten or more. The J gene is TRBJ2-7, the V gene TRBV7-2; D tentatively reads TRBD1 or TRBD2 (5 bases each). CDR1 is SGHTA and CDR2 is FQGNSA in the germline V gene. The CDR3 contains 14 residues. V lost 4 bases and J 2 bases, leaving 12 bases between the germline ends. The DNA of the CDR3 is TGTGCCAGCAGCTCGGGACGATGGGCCTACGAGCAGTACTTC. Protein sequence: CASSSGRWAYEQYF.

Notes on this clonotype: This may come from a read error, since a much larger clone is one base off. The chain combines TRBV6-2 or TRBV6-3 with TRBJ2-3; the match to TRBD2 covers 8 bases. The J call may be incorrect, as the DNA end agrees better with TRBJ2-7. CDR1 MNHEY and CDR2 SVGEGT come from the germline V gene. This CDR3 comprises 17 residues. CDR3 coding DNA: TGTGCCAGCAGTCTTCAACCTCCGGGGGGGCTTACCTACGAGCAGTACTTC. It yields the protein CASSLQPPGGLTYEQYF.

This clonotype was picked up many times. This rearrangement joins TRBV29-1 to TRBJ2-1, with 11 bases that match TRBD1. The V gene end was trimmed by 7 bases and the J gene end by 4 bases; junction bases not matched to a gene: 6. Germline V gene data show CDR1 as SQVTM and CDR2 as ANQGSEA. CDR3 size: 14 residues. The CDR3 loop is CSAIRDRGYNEQFF. In nucleotides, the CDR3 is TGCAGCGCGATCCGGGACAGGGGGTACAATGAGCAGTTCTTC.

This sequence joins TRBV12-3 or TRBV12-4 and TRBJ2-1; 8 nucleotides align to TRBD2. The DNA end is a closer match to TRBJ2-5, so the J assignment may be wrong. The CDR3 covers 14 residues. In nucleotides, the CDR3 is TGTGCCAGCAGTTTAGGACTAGCGAGAGATACCCAGTACTTC. Its translation is CASSLGLARDTQYF.

At least ten counts were recorded for this clonotype. The rearrangement joins TRBV13 to TRBJ2-7, with D perhaps TRBD2 (6 bases). Germline V gene sequence: CDR1 PRHDT, CDR2 FYEKMQ (reference sequence). Trimming stripped 0 bases from V and 0 bases from J, with 15 bases between. The CDR3 contains 17 residues. The CDR3 bases are TGTGCCAGCAGCTTAGGGGTTTTGGCGGGAAGCTCCTACGAGCAGTACTTC. This gives the protein CASSLGVLAGSSYEQYF. The full variable domain, its missing parts supplied by reference TRBV13 and TRBJ2-7, is AAGVIQSPRHLIKEKRETATLKCYPIPRHDTVYWYQQGPGQDPQFLISFYEKMQSDKGSIPDRFSAQQFSDYHSELNMSSLELGDSALYFCASSLGVLAGSSYEQYFGPGTRLTVT.